This T cell receptor beta chain was found in a study of blood T cell repertoires in COVID-19. Whole-study context: The United States, Italy and Spain provided the acute and convalescent COVID-19 samples. Sources were T cells, B-cell-depleted T cells, or PBMCs; the material itself was cDNA or gDNA.

Authors' analysis steps: Estimation of nucleated cell counts relied on the amplification of reference gene primers. Data came from immunoSEQ multiplex PCR; TCRdb stores just in-frame clones and leaves some out. Clone size and V and J calls were adopted from that table, with D and trimming inferred from the DNA. The sample includes a few hundred thousand clones, almost 90% seen only once; the top ten take 2.1%. The V gene's germline CDR1 is SNHLY and CDR2 FYNNEI. Trimming shortened V by 1 base and J by 8 bases, and 14 bases separated the two germline ends. The CDR3 totals 14 residues. The Seattle site enrolled patients during active infection and followed them longitudinally.

This clonotype was sampled from a woman in her sixties or seventies with COVID-19, enrolled during active disease. The gene calls are TRBV2 and TRBJ1-2, with D possibly being TRBD1 (5 bases). Input material: peripheral blood. The CDR3 here is CASSEGGWEGGYTF. CDR3 in DNA: TGTGCCAGCAGTGAAGGGGGCTGGGAGGGAGGCTACACCTTC.